This TCR beta chain was obtained from a study of shared clonotypes between healthy human individuals. Between the trimmed V and J ends, which lost 4 bases and 7 bases, there was a span of 13 bases. Looked up from germline, CDR1 is LNHDA and CDR2 is SQIVND (reference sequence). There are 14 residues in the CDR3. Libraries were prepared by immunoSEQ multiplex PCR; TCRdb keeps only in-frame clonotypes and omits some of them. The sample carries around 200,000 clones, approximately 60% recorded once. In this sample, this clone turned up many times. The V gene is TRBV19, the J gene TRBJ2-2, with a tentative D call TRBD2 (6 bases). Sequencing was performed on memory CD4+ T cells sorted from blood. The sample's subset: CD45RA-negative fraction. The TCR sequence derives from a man aged 30 to 39 in good health. The chain's CDR3 is CASSNREFSGELFF. CDR3 nucleotide sequence: TGTGCCAGTAGTAACCGGGAGTTTAGCGGGGAGCTGTTTTTT.